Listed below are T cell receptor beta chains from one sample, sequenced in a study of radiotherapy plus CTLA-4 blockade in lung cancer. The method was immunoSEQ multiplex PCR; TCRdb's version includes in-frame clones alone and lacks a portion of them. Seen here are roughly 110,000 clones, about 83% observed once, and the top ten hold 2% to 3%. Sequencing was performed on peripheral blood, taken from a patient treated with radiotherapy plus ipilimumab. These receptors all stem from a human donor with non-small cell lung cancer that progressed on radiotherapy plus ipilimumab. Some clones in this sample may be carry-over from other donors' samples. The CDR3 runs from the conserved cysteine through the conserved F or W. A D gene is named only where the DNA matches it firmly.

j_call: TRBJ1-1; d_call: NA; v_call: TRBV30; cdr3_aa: CAWSVPGPEAFF
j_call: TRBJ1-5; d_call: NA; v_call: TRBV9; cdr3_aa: CASSGQGRNQPQHF
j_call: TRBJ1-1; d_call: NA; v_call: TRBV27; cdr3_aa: CASSLEMWGAEAFF
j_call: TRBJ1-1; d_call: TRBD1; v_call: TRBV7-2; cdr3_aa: CASSEGGYTEAFF
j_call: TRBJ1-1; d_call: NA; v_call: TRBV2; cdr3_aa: CASSELGQGTEAFF
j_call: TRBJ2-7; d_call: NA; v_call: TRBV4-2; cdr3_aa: CASSQDRGGFSRWDEQYF
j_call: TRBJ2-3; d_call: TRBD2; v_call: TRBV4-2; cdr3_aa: CASSPLLAGVDTQYF
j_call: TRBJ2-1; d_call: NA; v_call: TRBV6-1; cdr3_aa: CATEGERVYNEQFF
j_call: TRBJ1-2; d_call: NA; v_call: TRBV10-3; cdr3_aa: CAISVGDYGYTF
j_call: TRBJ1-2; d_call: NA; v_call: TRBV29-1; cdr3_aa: CSVAGWEGDYGYTF
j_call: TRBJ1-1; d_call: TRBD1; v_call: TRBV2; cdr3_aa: CASSAHRGLAFF
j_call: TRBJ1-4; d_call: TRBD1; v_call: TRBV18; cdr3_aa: CASSPPGTETNEKLFF
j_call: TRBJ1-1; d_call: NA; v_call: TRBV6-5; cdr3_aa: CASSYWGNTEAFF
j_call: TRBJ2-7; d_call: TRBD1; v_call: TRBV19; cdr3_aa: CASSSGQGKYSYEQYF
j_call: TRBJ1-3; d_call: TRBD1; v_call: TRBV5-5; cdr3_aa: CASRFRDSASGWNFPIYF
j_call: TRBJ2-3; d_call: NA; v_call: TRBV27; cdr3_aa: CASSLFEASTDTQYF
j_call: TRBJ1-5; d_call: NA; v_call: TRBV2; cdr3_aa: CASSDVSETASNQPQHF
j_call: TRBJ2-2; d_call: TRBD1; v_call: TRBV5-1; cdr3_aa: CASSNGQGGGELFF
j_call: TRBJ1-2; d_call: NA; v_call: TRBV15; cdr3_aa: CATSRGVTYYGYTF
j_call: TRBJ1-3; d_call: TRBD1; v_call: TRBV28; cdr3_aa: CASHAAGGSGNTIYF
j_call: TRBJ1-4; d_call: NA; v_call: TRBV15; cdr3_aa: CATSRGLGEKLFF
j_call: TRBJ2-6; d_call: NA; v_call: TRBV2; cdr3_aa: CASSPTGTGANVLTF
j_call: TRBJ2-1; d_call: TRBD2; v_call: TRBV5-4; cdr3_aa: CASSLAALAGATKEFF
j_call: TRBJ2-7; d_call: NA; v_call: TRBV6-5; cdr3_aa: CASSYSHHSYEQYF
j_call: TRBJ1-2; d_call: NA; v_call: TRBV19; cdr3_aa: CASSIARNSGTPGGANYGYTF
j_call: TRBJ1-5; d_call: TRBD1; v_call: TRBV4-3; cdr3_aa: CASSQISQGVQRPQHF
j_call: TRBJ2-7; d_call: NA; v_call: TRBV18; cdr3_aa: CASSPSTVPTYEQYF
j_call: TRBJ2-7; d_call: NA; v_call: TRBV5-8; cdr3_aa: CASSLEVTIIHEQYF
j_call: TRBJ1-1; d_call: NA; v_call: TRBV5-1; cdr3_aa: CASKQGANTEAFF
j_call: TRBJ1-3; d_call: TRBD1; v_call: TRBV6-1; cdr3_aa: CASSDRFGQGGLSSGNTIYF
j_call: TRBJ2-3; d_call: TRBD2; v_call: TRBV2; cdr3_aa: CASPMGTSGTDTQYF
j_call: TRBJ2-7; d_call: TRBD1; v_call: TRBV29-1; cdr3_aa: CSAGGQGDYEQYF
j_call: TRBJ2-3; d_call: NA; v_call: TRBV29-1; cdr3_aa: CSVERDWSYTQYF
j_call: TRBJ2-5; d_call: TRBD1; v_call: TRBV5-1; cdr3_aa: CASSLGTGGSEETQYF
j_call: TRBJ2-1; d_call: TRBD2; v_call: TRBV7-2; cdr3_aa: CASRRGGQNNEQFF
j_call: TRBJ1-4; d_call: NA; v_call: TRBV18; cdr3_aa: CASSPQGPLTTNEKLFF
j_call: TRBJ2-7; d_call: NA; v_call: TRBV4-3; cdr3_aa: CASSQDLGTPGIFYEQYF
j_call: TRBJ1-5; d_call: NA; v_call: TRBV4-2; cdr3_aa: CASSHRQTLDQPQHF
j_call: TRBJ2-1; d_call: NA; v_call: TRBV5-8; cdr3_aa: CASRLPGSQQFF
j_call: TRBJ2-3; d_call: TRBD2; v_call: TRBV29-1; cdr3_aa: CSGTSVTDTQYF
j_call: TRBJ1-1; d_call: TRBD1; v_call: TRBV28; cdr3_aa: CASSFDRGLTEAFF